This T cell receptor (beta chain) was found in a study of blood T cells in healthy people across ages. In the study overall: About one barcoded beta molecule was captured per two T cells (by template switching).

The donors, healthy Caucasians from Russia, were aged about 6 to 95. A second PCR, run for roughly 6 to 11 cycles, used a sample-barcoded 5' primer plus a J-beta primer mix. From the 5' RACE reads, TCRdb called clonotypes with MiXCR, one entry per CDR3 protein. The data hold around 990,000 distinct CDR3 sequences, with approximately 25% observed a single time. V was pared by 6 bases and J by 1 base, with 14 bases between. Germline V lookup: CDR1 MNHEY, CDR2 SVGAGI. This CDR3 is 15 amino acids long. These data also formed part of another study, on T cells of mothers and their children. That study adds: In the second PCR, M1S primer introduced barcodes and 2-4 random bases. Mothers gave over 9 million TCR beta CDR3 reads each, and children around 2.9 million each.

The receptor was derived from a girl aged 2 to 9 in good health. The material sequenced was blood. The chain uses TRBV6-5 and TRBJ2-3; no clear D. The CDR3 here is CASSTGPSGTDTQYF. The CDR3 DNA sequence: TGTGCCAGCAGCACCGGTCCCAGCGGCACAGATACGCAGTATTTT.